Following are 14 T cell receptor beta chains from one sample sequenced in a study of cytomegalovirus exposure and HLA in healthy donors. The PCR employed 60 Vbeta primers together with 13 Jbeta primers. Using immunoSEQ multiplex PCR, the repertoire was profiled, and TCRdb retains in-frame clones only, with some absent. Found here are 150,000 to 200,000 clones, around 82% of them singletons; the top ten hold 1.5% to 2%. Sequenced sample: PBMCs. These receptors all stem from a man younger than 35 in good health and CMV-seronegative.

The chain joins TRBV27 to TRBJ1-2; 10 nucleotides match TRBD1. There are 15 residues in the CDR3. Germline lookup yields CDR1 MNHEY and CDR2 SMNVEV (reference sequence). V shed 6 bases, J shed 4 bases, and the junction held 8 bases outside the gene matches. CDR3 sequence (DNA): TGTGCCAGCAGAAGACAGGGGGCGCGGGGCTATGGCTACACCTTC. It codes for CASRRQGARGYGYTF.

This clone was seen a few times. The chain couples TRBV25-1 to TRBJ1-3, with a weak D call TRBD1 (6 bases). The germline V and J ends were trimmed by 1 base and 0 bases, with 16 bases remaining between them. The CDR3 covers 18 residues. CDR1 is MGHDK and CDR2 is SYGVNS in the germline V gene. The CDR3 reads CASSESGTGTFSGNTIYF. CDR3 coding DNA: TGTGCCAGCAGTGAATCGGGAACAGGGACCTTCTCTGGAAACACCATATATTTT.

The rearrangement links TRBV7-2 to TRBJ2-1; the D gene is possibly TRBD1 (5 bases). Germline V gene sequence: CDR1 SGHTA, CDR2 FQGNSA. Trimming removed 1 base from V and 5 bases from J, with 9 bases in between. CDR3 size: 14 residues. CDR3 nucleotide sequence: TGTGCCAGCAGCTTAGGGGCAGGGAACAATGAGCAGTTCTTC. Protein: CASSLGAGNNEQFF.

This clone appeared once. This sequence joins TRBV6-5 and TRBJ1-1; perhaps TRBD1 as D (5 bases). This CDR3 region has 14 residues. Between the trimmed V and J ends, which lost 6 bases and 7 bases, there was a span of 18 bases. The germline gives CDR1 MNHEY, CDR2 SVGAGI. CDR3 nucleotide sequence: TGTGCCAGCAGCCGCCTTAGTGGGGGAGGTGAAGCTTTCTTT. Translating it yields CASSRLSGGGEAFF.

This clone has only a few counts. J is TRBJ1-5 and V is TRBV7-9; D is uncertain. Per germline, CDR1 SEHNR and CDR2 FQNEAQ (reference sequence). This CDR3 comprises 13 residues. V was cut by 5 bases and J by 3 bases, with 8 bases left in between. The CDR3 protein is CASSRGDNQPQHF. CDR3 bases: TGTGCCAGCAGCCGGGGAGACAATCAGCCCCAGCATTTT.

The chain links TRBV27 to TRBJ1-1, with D uncertain. V gave up 2 bases and J gave up 4 bases, with 11 bases separating them. Germline V gene sequence: CDR1 MNHEY, CDR2 SMNVEV (reference sequence). The CDR3 length is 14 residues. CDR3 residues: CASSLRFGVTEAFF. The CDR3, as DNA: TGTGCCAGCAGTTTAAGGTTCGGGGTCACTGAAGCTTTCTTT.

The chain carries TRBV2 and TRBJ2-1; no clear D. The germline V gene has CDR1 SNHLY and CDR2 FYNNEI. V gave up 8 bases and J gave up 0 bases, with 5 bases separating them. The CDR3 consists of 12 residues. CDR3 DNA sequence: TGTGCCAGCCCGAGCTCCTACAATGAGCAGTTCTTC. Protein: CASPSSYNEQFF.

The chain combines TRBV27 with TRBJ1-2; possibly TRBD1 for D (5 bases). The CDR3 has 13 residues. Trimming stripped 10 bases from V and 4 bases from J, with 16 bases between. Germline-derived CDR1 and CDR2 are MNHEY and SMNVEV (reference sequence). The CDR3 region is CATRTGGRYGYTF. For the CDR3, the DNA is TGTGCCACCCGGACCGGGGGTCGCTATGGCTACACCTTC.

This clone was counted a few times. The rearrangement uses TRBV19 and TRBJ2-1, with D possibly being TRBD1 (6 bases). The V end was cut by 5 bases, the J end by 6 bases, with 14 bases between. The CDR3 sequence is 14 residues long. Germline-derived CDR1 and CDR2 are LNHDA and SQIVND (reference sequence). This chain's CDR3 is CASSLLTGSNEQFF. The CDR3 coding sequence is TGTGCCAGTAGTCTCCTGACAGGATCCAATGAGCAGTTCTTC. Complete variable domain (other parts from reference TRBV19 and TRBJ2-1): DGGITQSPKYLFRKEGQNVTLSCEQNLNHDAMYWYRQDPGQGLRLIYYSQIVNDFQKGDIAEGYSVSREKKESFPLTVTSAQKNPTAFYLCASSLLTGSNEQFFGPGTRLTVL.

Note on this clone: Germline is not matched at one junction end, which may reflect a read error. The chain is built from TRBV7-7 and TRBJ2-3; 7 positions agree with TRBD2. CDR3 length: 15 residues. The germline CDR1 and CDR2 sequences are SSHAT and FNYEAQ (reference sequence). CDR3 bases: TGTGCTAGCAGCTTAGACGGGAGGACCCGGGGGACGCAGTATTTT. Translating gives CASSLDGRTRGTQYF.

The CDR3 DNA sequence: TGCGCCAGCAGTTACAGGGTTAGCGCTGAAGCTTTCTTT. Protein sequence: CASSYRVSAEAFF. The rearrangement links TRBV4-3 to TRBJ1-1, with a possible D match to TRBD1 (6 bases). Deletions cut 6 bases from V and 6 bases from J, with 14 bases between. CDR3 size: 13 residues. CDR1 is LGHNA, CDR2 YSLEER, per germline.

V is TRBV6-6 and J is TRBJ1-4, with a weak D call TRBD1 (5 bases). V dropped 8 bases and J dropped 2 bases, with 15 bases sitting between them. This CDR3 region has 15 residues. Looked up from germline, CDR1 is MNHNY and CDR2 is SVGAGI (reference sequence). The CDR3 loop reads CASYTGLRTNEKLFF. CDR3 DNA sequence: TGTGCCAGCTATACAGGTCTCCGTACTAATGAAAAACTGTTTTTT.

This clone was observed a handful of times. This chain joins TRBV6-5 and TRBJ2-7; 7 nucleotides match TRBD1. V shed 3 bases, J shed 4 bases, and the junction held 9 bases outside the gene matches. This CDR3 spans 15 amino acids. Germline CDR1 reads MNHEY; CDR2 reads SVGAGI. The CDR3 region has the DNA TGTGCCAGCAGTTATTCGACAGGGAAGATATACGAGCAGTACTTC. This sequence encodes CASSYSTGKIYEQYF.

The V and J genes are TRBV6-5 and TRBJ1-2, with 7 bases aligning to TRBD1. This CDR3 region has 13 residues. V was pared by 6 bases and J by 5 bases, with 6 bases of the junction left unmatched. CDR1 is MNHEY and CDR2 is SVGAGI in the germline V gene. The CDR3 protein is CASSNDREYGYTF. CDR3 bases: TGTGCCAGCAGCAACGACAGGGAGTATGGCTACACCTTC.